This T cell receptor (beta chain) was sequenced for a study of T-cell memory formation after mild COVID-19. Study-wide results and caveats: A second wave of clones peaked on day 37, and their SARS-CoV-2 specificity went unconfirmed. From day 15 to 85, contracting clones were balanced between CD4 and CD8, whereas later expanders leaned toward CD4+. Researchers found some responding clones in pre-infection memory, a sign that cross-reactive memory joined. For contracting clones, CD4+ ones sat mainly in CM and EM, CD8+ in EMRA.

Comment on this clonotype: Its target is not known.

The CDR3 contains 16 residues. Trimming removed 1 base from V and 5 bases from J, with 16 bases in between. The germline CDR1 and CDR2 sequences are MNHEY and SMNVEV (reference sequence). TCRdb recomputed calls from the 5' RACE reads with MiXCR, one row per CDR3 protein. The profile shows fewer than 650,000 distinct CDR3 sequences, about a fifth of them singletons. This receptor was obtained from an adult woman who had mild COVID-19 (a few samples of this study predate the infection). Cell type and time point are not known. The specimen was PBMCs or a T cell subset sorted from them (not recorded which). The V call is TRBV27, the J call TRBJ2-3; possibly TRBD1 or TRBD2 for D (6 bases each). The CDR3 sequence: CASSLYTGAKLDTQYF. The CDR3 nucleotides are TGTGCCAGCAGTTTATATACGGGGGCGAAATTAGATACGCAGTATTTT.